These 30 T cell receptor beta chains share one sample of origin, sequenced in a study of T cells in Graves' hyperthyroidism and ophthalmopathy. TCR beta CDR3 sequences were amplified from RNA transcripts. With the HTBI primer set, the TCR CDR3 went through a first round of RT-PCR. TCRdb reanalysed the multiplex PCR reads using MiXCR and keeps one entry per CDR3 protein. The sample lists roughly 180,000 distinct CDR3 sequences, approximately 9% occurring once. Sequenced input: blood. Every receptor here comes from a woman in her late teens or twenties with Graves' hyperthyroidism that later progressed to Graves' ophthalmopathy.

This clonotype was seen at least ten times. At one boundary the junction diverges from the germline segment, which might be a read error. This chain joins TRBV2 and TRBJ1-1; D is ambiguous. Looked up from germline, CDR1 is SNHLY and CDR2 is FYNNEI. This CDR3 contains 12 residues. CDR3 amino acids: CASSEGPRQAFF. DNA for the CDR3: TGTGCCAGCAGCGAAGGTCCGCGGCAAGCTTTCTTT.

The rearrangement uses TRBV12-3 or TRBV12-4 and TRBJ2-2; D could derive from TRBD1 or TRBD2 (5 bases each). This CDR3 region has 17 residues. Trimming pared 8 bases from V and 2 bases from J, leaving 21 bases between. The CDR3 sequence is CASSYHIGTTNTGELFF. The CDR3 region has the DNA TGTGCCAGCTCATACCACATCGGGACCACTAACACCGGGGAGCTGTTTTTT.

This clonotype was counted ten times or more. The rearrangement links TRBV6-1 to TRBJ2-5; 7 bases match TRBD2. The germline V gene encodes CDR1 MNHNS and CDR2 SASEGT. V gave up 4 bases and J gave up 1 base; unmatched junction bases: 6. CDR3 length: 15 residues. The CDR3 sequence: CASSAQRGSQETQYF. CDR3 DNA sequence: TGTGCCAGCAGTGCGCAGCGGGGATCCCAAGAGACCCAGTACTTC.

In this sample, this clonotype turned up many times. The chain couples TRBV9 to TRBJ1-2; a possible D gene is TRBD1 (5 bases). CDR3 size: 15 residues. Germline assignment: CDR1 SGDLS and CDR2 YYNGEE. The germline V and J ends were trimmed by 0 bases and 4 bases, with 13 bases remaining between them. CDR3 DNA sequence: TGTGCCAGCAGCGTAGACGCGGGGCAGTCCTATGGCTACACCTTC. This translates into CASSVDAGQSYGYTF.

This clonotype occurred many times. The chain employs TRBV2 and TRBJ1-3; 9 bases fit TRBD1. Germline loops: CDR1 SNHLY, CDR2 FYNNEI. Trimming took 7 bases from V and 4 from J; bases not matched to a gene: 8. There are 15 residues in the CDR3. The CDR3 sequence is CASKQQGAGGNTIYF. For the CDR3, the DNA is TGTGCCAGCAAGCAACAGGGGGCAGGGGGAAACACCATATATTTT.

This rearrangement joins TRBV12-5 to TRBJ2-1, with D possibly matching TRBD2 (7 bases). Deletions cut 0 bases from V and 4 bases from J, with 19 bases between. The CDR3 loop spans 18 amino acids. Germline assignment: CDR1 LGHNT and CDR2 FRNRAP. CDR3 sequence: CASGLVLGGGGGYNEQFF. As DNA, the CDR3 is TGTGCTAGTGGTTTGGTATTAGGGGGGGGGGGGGGATACAATGAGCAGTTCTTC.

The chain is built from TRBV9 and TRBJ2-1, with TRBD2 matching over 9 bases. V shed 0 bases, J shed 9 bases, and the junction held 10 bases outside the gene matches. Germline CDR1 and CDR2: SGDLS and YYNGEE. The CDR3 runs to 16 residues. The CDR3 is CASSVEVGGGASEQFF. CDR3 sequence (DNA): TGTGCCAGCAGCGTAGAAGTCGGCGGGGGGGCCAGTGAGCAGTTCTTC. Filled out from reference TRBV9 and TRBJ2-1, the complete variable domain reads DSGVTQTPKHLITATGQRVTLRCSPRSGDLSVYWYQQSLDQGLQFLIQYYNGEERAKGNILERFSAQQFPDLHSELNLSSLELGDSALYFCASSVEVGGGASEQFFGPGTRLTVL.

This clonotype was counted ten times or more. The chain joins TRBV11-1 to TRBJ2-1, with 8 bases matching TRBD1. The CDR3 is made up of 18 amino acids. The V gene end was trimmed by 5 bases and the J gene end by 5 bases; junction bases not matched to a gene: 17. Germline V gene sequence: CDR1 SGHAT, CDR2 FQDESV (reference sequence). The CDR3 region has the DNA TGTGCCAGCAGCGCCTACCCGACAGGGGTTACCCTTAACAATGAGCAGTTCTTC. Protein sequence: CASSAYPTGVTLNNEQFF.

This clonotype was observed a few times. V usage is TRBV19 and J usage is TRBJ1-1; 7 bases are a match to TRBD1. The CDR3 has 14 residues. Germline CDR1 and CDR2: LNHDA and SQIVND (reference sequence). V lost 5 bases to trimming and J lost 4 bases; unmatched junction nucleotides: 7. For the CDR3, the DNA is TGTGCCAGTAGTGAACAGGGGAGGGTCACTGAAGCTTTCTTT. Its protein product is CASSEQGRVTEAFF.

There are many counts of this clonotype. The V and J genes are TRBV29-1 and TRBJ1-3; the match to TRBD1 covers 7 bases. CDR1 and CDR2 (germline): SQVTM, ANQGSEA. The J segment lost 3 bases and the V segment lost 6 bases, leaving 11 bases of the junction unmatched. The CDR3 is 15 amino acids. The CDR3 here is CSVGQSGSVGNTIYF. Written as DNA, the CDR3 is TGCAGCGTGGGACAGTCCGGAAGTGTTGGAAACACCATATATTTT.

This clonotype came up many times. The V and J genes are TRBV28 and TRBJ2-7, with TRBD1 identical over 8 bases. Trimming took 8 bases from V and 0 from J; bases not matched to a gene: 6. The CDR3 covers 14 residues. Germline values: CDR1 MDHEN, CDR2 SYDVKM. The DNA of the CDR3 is TGTGCCAGCGGACGGGACAGGATCTCCTACGAGCAGTACTTC. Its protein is CASGRDRISYEQYF. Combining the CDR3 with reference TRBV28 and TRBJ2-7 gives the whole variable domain DVKVTQSSRYLVKRTGEKVFLECVQDMDHENMFWYRQDPGLGLRLIYFSYDVKMKEKGDIPEGYSVSREKKERFSLILESASTNQTSMYLCASGRDRISYEQYFGPGTRLTVT.

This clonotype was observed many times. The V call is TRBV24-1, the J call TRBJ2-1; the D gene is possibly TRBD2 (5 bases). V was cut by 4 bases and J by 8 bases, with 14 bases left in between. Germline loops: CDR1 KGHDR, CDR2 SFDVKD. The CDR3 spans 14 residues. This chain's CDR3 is CATSDPTIFDEQFF. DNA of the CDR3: TGTGCCACCAGTGACCCGACTATATTCGATGAGCAGTTCTTC.

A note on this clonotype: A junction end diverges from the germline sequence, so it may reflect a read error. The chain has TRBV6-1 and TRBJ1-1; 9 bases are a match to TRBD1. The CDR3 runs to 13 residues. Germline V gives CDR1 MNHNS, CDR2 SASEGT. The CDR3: CAGRRDRVTEALF. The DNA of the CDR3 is TGTGCCGGTCGACGGGACAGGGTTACTGAAGCTTTATTT.

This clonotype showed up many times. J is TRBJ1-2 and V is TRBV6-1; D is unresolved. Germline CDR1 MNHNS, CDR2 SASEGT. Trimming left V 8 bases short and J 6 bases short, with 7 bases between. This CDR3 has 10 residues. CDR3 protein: CASSWDGYTF. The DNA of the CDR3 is TGTGCCAGCTCCTGGGATGGCTACACCTTC.

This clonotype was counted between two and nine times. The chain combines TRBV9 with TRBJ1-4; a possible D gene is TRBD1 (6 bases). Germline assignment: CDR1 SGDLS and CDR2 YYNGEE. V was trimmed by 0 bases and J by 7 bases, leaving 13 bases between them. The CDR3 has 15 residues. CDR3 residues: CASSVAQGIGEKLFF. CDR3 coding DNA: TGTGCCAGCAGCGTAGCTCAGGGGATAGGTGAAAAACTGTTTTTT.

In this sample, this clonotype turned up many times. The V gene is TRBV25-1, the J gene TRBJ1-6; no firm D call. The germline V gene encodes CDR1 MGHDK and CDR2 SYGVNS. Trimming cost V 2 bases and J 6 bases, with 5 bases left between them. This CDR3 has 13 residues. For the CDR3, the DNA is TGTGCCAGCAGTGAACAGGTTAATTCACCCCTCCACTTT. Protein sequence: CASSEQVNSPLHF.

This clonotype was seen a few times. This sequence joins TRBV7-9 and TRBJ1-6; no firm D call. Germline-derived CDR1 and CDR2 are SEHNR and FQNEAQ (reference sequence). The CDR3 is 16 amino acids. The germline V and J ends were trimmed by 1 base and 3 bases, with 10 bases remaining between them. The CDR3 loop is CASSLEAGYYNSPLHF. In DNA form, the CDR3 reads TGTGCCAGCAGCTTAGAGGCCGGTTACTATAATTCACCCCTCCACTTT.

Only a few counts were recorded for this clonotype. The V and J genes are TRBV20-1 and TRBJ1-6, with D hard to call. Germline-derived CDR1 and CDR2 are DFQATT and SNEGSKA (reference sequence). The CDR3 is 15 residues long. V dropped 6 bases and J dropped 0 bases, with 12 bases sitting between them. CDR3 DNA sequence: TGCAGTGCCCCAGACTGGAGCTCCTATAATTCACCCCTCCACTTT. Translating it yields CSAPDWSSYNSPLHF.

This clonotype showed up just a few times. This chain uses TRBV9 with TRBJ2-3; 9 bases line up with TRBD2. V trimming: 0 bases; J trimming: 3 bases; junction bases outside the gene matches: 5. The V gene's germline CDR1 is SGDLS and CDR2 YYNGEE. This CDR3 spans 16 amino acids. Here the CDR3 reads CASSVGTSVATDTQYF. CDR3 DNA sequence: TGTGCCAGCAGCGTAGGGACTAGCGTGGCAACAGATACGCAGTATTTT.

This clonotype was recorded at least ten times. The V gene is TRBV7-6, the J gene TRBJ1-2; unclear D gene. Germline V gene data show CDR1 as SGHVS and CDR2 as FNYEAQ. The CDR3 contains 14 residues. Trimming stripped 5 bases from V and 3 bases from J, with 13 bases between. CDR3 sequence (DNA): TGTGCCAGCAGCCTTGGGCCGAGGGACTATGGCTACACCTTC. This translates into CASSLGPRDYGYTF.

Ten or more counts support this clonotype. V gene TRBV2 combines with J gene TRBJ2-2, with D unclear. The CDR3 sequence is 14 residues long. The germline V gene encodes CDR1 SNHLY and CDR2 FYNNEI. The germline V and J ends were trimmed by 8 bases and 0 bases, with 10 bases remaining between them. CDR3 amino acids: CASEFAANTGELFF. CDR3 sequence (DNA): TGTGCCAGCGAGTTTGCCGCGAACACCGGGGAGCTGTTTTTT.

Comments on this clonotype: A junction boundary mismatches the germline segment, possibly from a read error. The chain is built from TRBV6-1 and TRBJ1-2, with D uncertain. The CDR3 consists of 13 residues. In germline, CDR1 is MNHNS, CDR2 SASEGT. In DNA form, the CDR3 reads TGTGCCAGCACTGAACGGGTCTTGGGGGGCTACACCTTC. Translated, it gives CASTERVLGGYTF.

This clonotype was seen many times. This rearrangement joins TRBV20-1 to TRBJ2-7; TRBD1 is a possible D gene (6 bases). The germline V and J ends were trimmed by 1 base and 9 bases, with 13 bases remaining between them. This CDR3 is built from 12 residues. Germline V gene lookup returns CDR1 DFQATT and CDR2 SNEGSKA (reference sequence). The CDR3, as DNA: TGCAGTGCTAGAGCCCCGGGACAAGGGCAGTACTTC. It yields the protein CSARAPGQGQYF.

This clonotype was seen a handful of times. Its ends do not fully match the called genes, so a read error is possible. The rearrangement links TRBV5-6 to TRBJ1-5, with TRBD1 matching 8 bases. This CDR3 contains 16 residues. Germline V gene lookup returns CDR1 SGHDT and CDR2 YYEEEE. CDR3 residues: CASRLDRAIGNQPQHF. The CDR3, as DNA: TGTGCCAGCCGCTTGGACAGGGCAATAGGCAATCAGCCCCAGCATTTT.

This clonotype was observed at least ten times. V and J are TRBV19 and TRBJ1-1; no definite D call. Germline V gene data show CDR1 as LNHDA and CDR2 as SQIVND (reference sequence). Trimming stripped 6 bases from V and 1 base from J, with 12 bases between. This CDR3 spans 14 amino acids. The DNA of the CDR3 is TGTGCCAGTAGATCCTCAGACCGGAACACTGAAGCTTTCTTT. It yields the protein CASRSSDRNTEAFF.

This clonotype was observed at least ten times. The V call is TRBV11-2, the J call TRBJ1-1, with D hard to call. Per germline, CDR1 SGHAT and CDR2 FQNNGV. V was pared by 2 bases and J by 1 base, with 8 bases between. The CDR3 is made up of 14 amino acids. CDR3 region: CASSLSRSNTEAFF. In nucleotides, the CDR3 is TGTGCCAGCAGCTTAAGCAGATCGAACACTGAAGCTTTCTTT.

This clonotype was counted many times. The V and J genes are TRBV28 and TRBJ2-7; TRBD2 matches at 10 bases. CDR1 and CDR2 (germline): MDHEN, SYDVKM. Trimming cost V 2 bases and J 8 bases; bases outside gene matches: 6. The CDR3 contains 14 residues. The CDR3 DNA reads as TGTGCCAGCAGTTTAGGGCTAGCGGGGGATAAGCAGTACTTC. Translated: CASSLGLAGDKQYF.

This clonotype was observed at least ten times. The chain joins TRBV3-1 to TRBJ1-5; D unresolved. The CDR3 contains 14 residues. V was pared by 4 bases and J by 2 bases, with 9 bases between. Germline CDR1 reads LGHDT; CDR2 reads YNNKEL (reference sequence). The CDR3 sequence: CASSRHVGNQPQHF. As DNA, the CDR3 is TGTGCCAGCAGCCGGCATGTGGGCAATCAGCCCCAGCATTTT.

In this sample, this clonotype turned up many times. CDR3 loop: CASSERSGGGETQYF. In DNA form, the CDR3 reads TGTGCCAGCAGTGAACGTAGCGGGGGAGGGGAGACCCAGTACTTC. The chain employs TRBV6-1 and TRBJ2-5, with TRBD2 matching over 9 bases. This CDR3 has 15 amino acids. The ends lost 2 bases at V and 5 bases at J; junction bases unmatched: 6. Per germline, CDR1 MNHNS and CDR2 SASEGT.

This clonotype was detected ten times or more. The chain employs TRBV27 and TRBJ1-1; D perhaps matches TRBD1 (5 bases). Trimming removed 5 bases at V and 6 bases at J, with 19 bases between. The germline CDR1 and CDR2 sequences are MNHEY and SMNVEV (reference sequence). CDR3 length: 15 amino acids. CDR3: CASSPTSGFGAEAFF. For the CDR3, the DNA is TGTGCCAGCAGTCCTACCTCAGGGTTTGGGGCTGAAGCTTTCTTT.